This TCR beta chain derives from a study of response to subunit inactivated influenza vaccine. The CDR3 spans 15 residues. Trimming took 0 bases from V and 7 from J; bases not matched to a gene: 10. Per germline, CDR1 SQVTM and CDR2 ANQGSEA. TCRdb called the RT-PCR reads again in MiXCR, with one record for every CDR3 protein. The repertoire includes around 320,000 distinct CDR3 sequences, about 20% of them detected once, and around a tenth sits in the top ten. The specimen was PBMCs from blood, collected approximately 22 months after vaccination. The chain combines TRBV29-1 with TRBJ2-3, with 7 bases lining up with TRBD2. The receptor was isolated from a man aged 50 to 75 who received an inactivated influenza vaccine. The CDR3 region is CSVEDWGRAPNTQYF. The CDR3 region has the DNA TGCAGCGTTGAAGACTGGGGGAGGGCGCCTAATACGCAGTATTTT.